This entry is about one T cell receptor (beta chain). This specimen comes from a study of blood T cell repertoires in COVID-19. The overall study: Collection of acute and convalescent COVID-19 samples took place in the United States, Italy and Spain. Sample material is recorded as cDNA or gDNA derived from T cells, B-cell-depleted T cells, or PBMCs.

Seattle enrolled patients during active infection and tracked them longitudinally. Authors' analysis steps: By means of reference gene primer amplification, nucleated cell counts were estimated. Repertoires were generated with immunoSEQ multiplex PCR, while TCRdb's copy carries only in-frame clones and drops some. V, J and clone size derive from that table, while D and trimming were established from the DNA sequence. This table holds a few hundred thousand clones, 80% to 85% found once. The germline gives CDR1 SGHDT, CDR2 YYEEEE. CDR3 length equals 13 residues. V shed 5 bases and J 3 bases; nucleotides not matched to a gene: 3.

The receptor was derived from an elderly woman with COVID-19, enrolled during active disease. The sequencing sample was made of peripheral blood. The genes are TRBV5-6 and TRBJ2-7; 9 nucleotides align to TRBD1. The CDR3 DNA reads TGTGCCAGCAGTAGACAGGGGGTCTACGAGCAGTACTTC. It is translated as CASSRQGVYEQYF.